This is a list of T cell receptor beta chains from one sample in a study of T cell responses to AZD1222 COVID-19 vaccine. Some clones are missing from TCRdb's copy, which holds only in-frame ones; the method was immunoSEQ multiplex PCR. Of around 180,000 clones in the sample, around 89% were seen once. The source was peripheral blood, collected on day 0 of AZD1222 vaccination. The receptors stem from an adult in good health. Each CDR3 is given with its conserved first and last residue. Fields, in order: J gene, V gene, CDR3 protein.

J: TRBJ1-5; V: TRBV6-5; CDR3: CASSWGTGGDQPQHF
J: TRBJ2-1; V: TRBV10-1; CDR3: CASGRAGGKVDEQFF
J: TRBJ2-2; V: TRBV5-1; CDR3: CASSLSQGLNTGELFF
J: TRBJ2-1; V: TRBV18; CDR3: CASSPPSRGGNEQFF
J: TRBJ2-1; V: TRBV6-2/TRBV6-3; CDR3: CASSYGPEQFF
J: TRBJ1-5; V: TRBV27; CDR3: CASSLFQDQGGQPQHF
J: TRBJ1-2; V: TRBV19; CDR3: CASSPTGGASGYTF
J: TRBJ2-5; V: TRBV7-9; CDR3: CASSLSTGVKETQYF
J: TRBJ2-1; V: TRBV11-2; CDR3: CASSLRIAGGGFDEQFF
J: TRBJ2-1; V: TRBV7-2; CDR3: CASSPAGLGSQFF
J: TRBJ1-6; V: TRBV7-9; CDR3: CASSLGSPLHF
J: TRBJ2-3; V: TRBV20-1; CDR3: CSAYRLDTQYF
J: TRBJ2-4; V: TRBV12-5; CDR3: CASGLVSEDTKNIQYF
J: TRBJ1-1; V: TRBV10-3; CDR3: CAIRETGQNTEAFF
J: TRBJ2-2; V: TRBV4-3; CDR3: CASSHTGGTGELFF
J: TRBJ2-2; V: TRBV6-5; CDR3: CASSNSGENTGELFF
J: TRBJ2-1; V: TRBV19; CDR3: CASSIGGLDEQFF
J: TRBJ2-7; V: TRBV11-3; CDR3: CASSTRAGQNEQYF
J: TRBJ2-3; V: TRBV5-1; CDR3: CASSPLAGETDTQYF
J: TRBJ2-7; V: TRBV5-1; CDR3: CASKATSGSTYEQYF
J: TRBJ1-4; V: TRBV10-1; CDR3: CASIVEMTASTTNEKLFF
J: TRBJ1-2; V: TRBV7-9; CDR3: CASSPQGYDGYTF
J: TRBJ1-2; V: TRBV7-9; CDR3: CASSPTPRSGNFYGYTF
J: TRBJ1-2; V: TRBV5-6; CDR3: CASSLAGSGLDGRGYTF